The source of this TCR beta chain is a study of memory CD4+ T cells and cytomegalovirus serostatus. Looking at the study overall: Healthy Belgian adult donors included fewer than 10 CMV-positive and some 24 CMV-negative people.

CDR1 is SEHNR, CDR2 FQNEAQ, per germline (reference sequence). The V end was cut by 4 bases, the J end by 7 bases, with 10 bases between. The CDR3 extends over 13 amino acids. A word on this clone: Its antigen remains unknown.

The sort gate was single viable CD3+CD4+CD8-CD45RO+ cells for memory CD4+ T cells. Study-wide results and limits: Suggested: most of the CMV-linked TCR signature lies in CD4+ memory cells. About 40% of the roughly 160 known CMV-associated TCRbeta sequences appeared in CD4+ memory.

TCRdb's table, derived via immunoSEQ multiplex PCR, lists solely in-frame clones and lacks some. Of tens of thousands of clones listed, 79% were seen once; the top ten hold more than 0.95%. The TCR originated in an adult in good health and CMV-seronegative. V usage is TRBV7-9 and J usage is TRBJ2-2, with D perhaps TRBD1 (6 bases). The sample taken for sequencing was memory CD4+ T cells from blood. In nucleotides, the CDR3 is TGTGCCAGCAGCTCAAGAGGGGGCGGGGAGCTGTTTTTT. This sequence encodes CASSSRGGGELFF.